This T cell receptor (beta chain) emerged from a study of cytotoxic CD8 clonotypes in ibrutinib-treated CLL. Produced via immunoSEQ multiplex PCR; TCRdb's table is partial and in-frame only. The table lists some 150,000 clones, around 82% of them singletons. Study-level findings and limits: Patients with sustained remission and those progressing were sampled at differing times. Public clonotypes proved infrequent, and on treatment they shrank or remained steady.

A remark on this clone: Antigen specificity is unknown.

This receptor was identified in a human donor with chronic lymphocytic leukemia. Sequences were derived from PBMCs, sampled after 36 months of ibrutinib treatment.

The CDR3 nucleotides are TGTGCCAGCAGCCAAGTCGGGGCTAGCGGGGGGGCCGGGCAGTTCTTC. This gives the protein CASSQVGASGGAGQFF. This chain joins TRBV4-2 and TRBJ2-1, with TRBD2 matching over 12 bases. V lost 1 base and J lost 12; bases outside the gene matches: 10. Germline CDR1 and CDR2: LGHNA and YNFKEQ. This CDR3 is 16 amino acids long.